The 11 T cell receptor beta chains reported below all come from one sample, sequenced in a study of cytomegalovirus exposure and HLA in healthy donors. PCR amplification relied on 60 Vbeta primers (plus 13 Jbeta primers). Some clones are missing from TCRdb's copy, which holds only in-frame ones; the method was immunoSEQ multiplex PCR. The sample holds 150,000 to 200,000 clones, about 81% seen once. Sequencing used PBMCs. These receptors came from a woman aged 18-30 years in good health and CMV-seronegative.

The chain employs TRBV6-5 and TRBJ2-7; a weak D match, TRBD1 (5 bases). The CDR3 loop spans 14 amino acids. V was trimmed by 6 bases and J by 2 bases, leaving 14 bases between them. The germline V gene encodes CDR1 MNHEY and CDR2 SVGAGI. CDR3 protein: CASRKDKAAYEQYF. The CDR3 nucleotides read TGTGCCAGCAGAAAGGACAAGGCGGCCTACGAGCAGTACTTC.

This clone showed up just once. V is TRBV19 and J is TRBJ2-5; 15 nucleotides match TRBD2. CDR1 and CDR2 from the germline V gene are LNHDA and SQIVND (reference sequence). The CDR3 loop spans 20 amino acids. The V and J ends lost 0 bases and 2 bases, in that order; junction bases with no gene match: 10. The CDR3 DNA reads TGTGCCAGTAGTATAGAAGGGACTAGCGGGGGGTTCGCCACGCAAGAGACCCAGTACTTC. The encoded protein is CASSIEGTSGGFATQETQYF.

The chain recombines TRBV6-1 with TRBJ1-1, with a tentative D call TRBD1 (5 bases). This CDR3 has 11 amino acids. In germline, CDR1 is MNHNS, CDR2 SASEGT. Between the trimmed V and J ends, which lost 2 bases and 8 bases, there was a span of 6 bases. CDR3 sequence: CASSENREAFF. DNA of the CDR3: TGTGCCAGCAGTGAAAACAGGGAAGCTTTCTTT.

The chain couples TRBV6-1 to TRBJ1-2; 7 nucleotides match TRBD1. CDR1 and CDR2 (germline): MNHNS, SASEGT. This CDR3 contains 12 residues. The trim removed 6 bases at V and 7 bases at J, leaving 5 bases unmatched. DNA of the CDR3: TGTGCCAGCAGCCGAGGGGGCGGTGGCTACACCTTC. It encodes CASSRGGGGYTF.

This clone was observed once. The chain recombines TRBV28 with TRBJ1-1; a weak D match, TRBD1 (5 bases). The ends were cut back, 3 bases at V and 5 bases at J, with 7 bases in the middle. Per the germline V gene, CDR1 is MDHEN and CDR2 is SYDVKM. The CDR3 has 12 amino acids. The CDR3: CASSFGGTEAFF. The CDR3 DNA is TGTGCCAGCAGTTTCGGGGGAACTGAAGCTTTCTTT.

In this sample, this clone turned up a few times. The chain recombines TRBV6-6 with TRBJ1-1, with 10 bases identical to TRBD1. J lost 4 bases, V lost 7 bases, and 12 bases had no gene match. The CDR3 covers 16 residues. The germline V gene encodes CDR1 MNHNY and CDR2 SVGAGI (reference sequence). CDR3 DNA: TGTGCCAGCATTTCCGGGACAGGGGATTTTGGCACTGAAGCTTTCTTT. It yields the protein CASISGTGDFGTEAFF.

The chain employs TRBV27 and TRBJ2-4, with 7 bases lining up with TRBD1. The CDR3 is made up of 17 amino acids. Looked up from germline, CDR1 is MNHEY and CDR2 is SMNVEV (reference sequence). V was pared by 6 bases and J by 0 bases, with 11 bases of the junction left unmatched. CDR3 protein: CASRPFWDRKAKNIQYF. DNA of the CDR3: TGTGCCAGCAGACCCTTTTGGGACAGAAAAGCCAAAAACATTCAGTACTTC.

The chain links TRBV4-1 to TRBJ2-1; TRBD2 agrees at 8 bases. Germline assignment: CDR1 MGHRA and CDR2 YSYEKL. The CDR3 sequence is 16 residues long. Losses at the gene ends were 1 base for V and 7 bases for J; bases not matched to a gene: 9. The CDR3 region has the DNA TGCGCCAGCAGCCAAGCTAGACTAGCGCCTATGAATGAGCAGTTCTTC. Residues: CASSQARLAPMNEQFF.

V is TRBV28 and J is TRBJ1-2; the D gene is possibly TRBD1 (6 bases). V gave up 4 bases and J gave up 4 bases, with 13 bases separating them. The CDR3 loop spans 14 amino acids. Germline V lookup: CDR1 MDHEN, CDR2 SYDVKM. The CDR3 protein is CASSSSAGAYGYTF. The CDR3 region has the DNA TGTGCCAGCAGTTCGTCTGCAGGGGCCTATGGCTACACCTTC.

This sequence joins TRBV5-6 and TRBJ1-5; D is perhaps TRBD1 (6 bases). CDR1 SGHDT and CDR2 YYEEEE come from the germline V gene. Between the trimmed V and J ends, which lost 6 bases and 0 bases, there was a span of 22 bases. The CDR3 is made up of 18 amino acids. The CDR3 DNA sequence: TGTGCCAGCACGGTGGGGACACCGATGGGGTATAGCAATCAGCCCCAGCATTTT. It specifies CASTVGTPMGYSNQPQHF.

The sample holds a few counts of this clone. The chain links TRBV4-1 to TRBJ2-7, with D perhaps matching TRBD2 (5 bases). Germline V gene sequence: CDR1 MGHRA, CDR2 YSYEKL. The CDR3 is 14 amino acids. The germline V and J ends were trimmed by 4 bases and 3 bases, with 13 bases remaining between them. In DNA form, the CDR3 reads TGCGCCAGCAGCCCGGACTCGAAAAGCTACGAGCAGTACTTC. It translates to CASSPDSKSYEQYF.